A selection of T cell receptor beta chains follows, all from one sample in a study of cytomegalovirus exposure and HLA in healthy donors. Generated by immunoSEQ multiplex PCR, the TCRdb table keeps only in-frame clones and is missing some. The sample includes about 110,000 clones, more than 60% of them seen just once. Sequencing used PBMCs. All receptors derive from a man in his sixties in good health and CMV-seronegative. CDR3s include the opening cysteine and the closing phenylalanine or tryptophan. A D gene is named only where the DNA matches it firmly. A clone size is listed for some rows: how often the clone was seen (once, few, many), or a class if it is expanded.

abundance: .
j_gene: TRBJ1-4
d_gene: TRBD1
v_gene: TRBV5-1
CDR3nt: TGCGCCAGCAGCCAGGGACAGCGAGGAGAAGGTGAAAAACTGTTTTTT
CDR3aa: CASSQGQRGEGEKLFF

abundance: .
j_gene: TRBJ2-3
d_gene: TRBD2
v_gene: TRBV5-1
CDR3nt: TGCGCCAGCAGCTTGGGGACTAGCGGGGGAGGGGCGCAGTATTTT
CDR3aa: CASSLGTSGGGAQYF

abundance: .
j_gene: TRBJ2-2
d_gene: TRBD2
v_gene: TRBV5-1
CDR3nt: TGCGCCAGCAGCTCCGGACTAGACTGGACCGACACCGGGGAGCTGTTTTTT
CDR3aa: CASSSGLDWTDTGELFF

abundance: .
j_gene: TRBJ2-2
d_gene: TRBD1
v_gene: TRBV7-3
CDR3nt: TGTGCCAGCAGCTTAGCAGGGACAGGGGCCACCGGGGAGCTGTTTTTT
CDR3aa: CASSLAGTGATGELFF

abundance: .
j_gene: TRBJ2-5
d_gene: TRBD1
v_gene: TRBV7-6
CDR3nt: TGTGCCAGCAGCTTAGGGACAGGGCAACAAGAGACCCAGTACTTC
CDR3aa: CASSLGTGQQETQYF

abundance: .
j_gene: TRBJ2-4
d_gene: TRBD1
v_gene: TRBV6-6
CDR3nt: TGTGCCAGCAACATTCAGGGGGAACTGCACTTC
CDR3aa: CASNIQGELHF

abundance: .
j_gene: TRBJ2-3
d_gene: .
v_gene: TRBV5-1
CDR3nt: TGCGCCAGCAGTGAATTGAGCGGCGGGGTGGCAGATACGCAGTATTTT
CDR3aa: CASSELSGGVADTQYF

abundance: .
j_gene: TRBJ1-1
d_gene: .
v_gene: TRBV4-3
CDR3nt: TGCGCCAGCAGCCAGTCGGGGTACACTGAAGCTTTCTTT
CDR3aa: CASSQSGYTEAFF

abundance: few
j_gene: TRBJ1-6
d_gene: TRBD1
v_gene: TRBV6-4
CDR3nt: TGTGCCAGCAGCCTACAGGGGGGAAATTCACCCCTCCACTTT
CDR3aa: CASSLQGGNSPLHF

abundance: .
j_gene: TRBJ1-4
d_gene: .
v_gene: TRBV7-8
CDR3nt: TGTGCCAGCAGCTTAGCGACCGTAGCGGGCTTTAATGAAAAACTGTTTTTT
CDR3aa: CASSLATVAGFNEKLFF

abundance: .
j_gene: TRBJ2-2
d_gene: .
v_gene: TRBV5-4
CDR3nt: TGTGCCAGCAGCTCCGCAGAGATCCTGACAGGAGTAACCGGGGAGCTGTTTTTT
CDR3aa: CASSSAEILTGVTGELFF

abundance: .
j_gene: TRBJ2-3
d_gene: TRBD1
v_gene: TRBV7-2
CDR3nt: TGTGCCAGCAGCTTAGACAGGGGGCGTGCAGATACGCAGTATTTT
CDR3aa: CASSLDRGRADTQYF

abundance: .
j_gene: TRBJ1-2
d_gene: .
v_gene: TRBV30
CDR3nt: TGTGCCTGGTTAAACTATGGCTACACCTTC
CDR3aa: CAWLNYGYTF

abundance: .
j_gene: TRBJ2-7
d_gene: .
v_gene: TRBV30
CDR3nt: TGTGCCTGGGGTAGGGGTTACGAGCAGTACTTC
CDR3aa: CAWGRGYEQYF

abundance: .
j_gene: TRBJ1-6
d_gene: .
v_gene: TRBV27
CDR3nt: TGTGCCAGCAGTCCCAGGCAGGGCCTTAATTCACCCCTCCACTTT
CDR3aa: CASSPRQGLNSPLHF

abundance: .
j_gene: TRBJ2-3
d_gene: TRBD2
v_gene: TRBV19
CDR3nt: TGTGCCAGTAGTGTGGGGACTACCACAGATACGCAGTATTTT
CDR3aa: CASSVGTTTDTQYF

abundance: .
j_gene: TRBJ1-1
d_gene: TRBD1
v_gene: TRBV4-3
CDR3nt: TGCGCCAGCAGCCAAGTGACAGGGATCGACACTGAAGCTTTCTTT
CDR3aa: CASSQVTGIDTEAFF

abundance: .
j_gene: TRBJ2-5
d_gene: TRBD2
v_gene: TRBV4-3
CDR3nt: TGCGCCAGCAGCCACCCGGGACTAGCGGGGGATCGGGAGACCCAGTACTTC
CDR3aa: CASSHPGLAGDRETQYF

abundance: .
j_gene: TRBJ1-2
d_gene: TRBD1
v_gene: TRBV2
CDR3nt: TGTGCCAGCAAGACACAGGGGCCTCAGGGCTACACCTTC
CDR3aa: CASKTQGPQGYTF

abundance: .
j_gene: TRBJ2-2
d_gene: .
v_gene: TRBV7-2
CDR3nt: TGTGCCAGCAGCCACTCCATGAACACCGGGGAGCTGTTTTTT
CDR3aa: CASSHSMNTGELFF

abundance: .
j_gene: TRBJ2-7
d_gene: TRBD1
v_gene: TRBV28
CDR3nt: TGTGCCAGCAGTTTCCGGGACAGGGGGTCCCACGAGCAGTACTTC
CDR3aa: CASSFRDRGSHEQYF

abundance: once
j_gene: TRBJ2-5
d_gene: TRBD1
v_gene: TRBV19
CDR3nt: TGTGCCGTCCGGGACAGGGCCGTGGGGACCCAGTACTTC
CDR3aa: CAVRDRAVGTQYF

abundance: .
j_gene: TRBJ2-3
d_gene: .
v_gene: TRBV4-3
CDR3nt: TGCGCCAGCAGCCAAGAGGCGGGCCCCATTGGCACGCAGTATTTT
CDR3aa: CASSQEAGPIGTQYF

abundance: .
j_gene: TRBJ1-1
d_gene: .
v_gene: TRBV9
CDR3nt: TGTGCCAGCAGCCTCCAATTCCAGGGCACTGAAGCTTTCTTT
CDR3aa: CASSLQFQGTEAFF

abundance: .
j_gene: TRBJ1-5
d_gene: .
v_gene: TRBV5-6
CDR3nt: TGTGCCAGCAGCTTGGCCCTGAATCAGCCCCAGCATTTT
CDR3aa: CASSLALNQPQHF

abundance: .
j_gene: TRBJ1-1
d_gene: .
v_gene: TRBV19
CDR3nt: TGTGCCAGTAGTATCTATGGCCGGGACACTGAAGCTTTCTTT
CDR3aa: CASSIYGRDTEAFF

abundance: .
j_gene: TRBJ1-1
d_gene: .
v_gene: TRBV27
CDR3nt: TGTGCCAGCAGTTCCTCAGGGAAAGGTAACACTGAAGCTTTCTTT
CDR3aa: CASSSSGKGNTEAFF

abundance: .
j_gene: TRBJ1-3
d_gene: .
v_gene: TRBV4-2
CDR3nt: TGTGCCAGCAGCCAAGCTAAGCAGCGCGGAAACACCATATATTTT
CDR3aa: CASSQAKQRGNTIYF

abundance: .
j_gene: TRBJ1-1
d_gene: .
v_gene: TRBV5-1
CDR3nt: TGCGCCAGCAGCTTGGTGCCAGACTATTACACTGAAGCTTTCTTT
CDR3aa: CASSLVPDYYTEAFF

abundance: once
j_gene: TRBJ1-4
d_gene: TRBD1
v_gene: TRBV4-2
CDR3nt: TGTGCCAGCAGCCAAGCAGGGGGACCTAATGAAAAACTGTTTTTT
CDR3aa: CASSQAGGPNEKLFF

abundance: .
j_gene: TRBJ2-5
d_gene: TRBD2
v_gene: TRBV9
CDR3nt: TGTGCCAGCAGCGCACACCGGGGGGAGAAGGAGACCCAGTACTTC
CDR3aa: CASSAHRGEKETQYF

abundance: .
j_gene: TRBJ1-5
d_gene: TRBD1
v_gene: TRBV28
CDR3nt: TGTGCCAGCAGTTTACCAGGACAGGAGTATAGCAATCAGCCCCAGCATTTT
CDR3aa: CASSLPGQEYSNQPQHF

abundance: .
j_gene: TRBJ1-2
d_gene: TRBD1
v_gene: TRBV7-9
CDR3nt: TGTGCCAGCAGCTTACGGGACAGGGTTGGCTACACCTTC
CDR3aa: CASSLRDRVGYTF

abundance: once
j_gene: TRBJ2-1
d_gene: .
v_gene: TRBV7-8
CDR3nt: TGTGCCAGCAGCTTAGTACTAGCACGGGAGCAGTTCTTC
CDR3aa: CASSLVLAREQFF

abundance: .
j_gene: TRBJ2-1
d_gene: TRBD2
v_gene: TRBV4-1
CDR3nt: TGCGCCAGCAGCCAAGAGGGCGCGGGGGGCCCCAATGAGCAGTTCTTC
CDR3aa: CASSQEGAGGPNEQFF

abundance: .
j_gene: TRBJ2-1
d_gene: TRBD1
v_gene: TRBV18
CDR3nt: TGTGCCAGCTCACCATGGGCGGCTAGACAGGGATACAATGAGCAGTTCTTC
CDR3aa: CASSPWAARQGYNEQFF

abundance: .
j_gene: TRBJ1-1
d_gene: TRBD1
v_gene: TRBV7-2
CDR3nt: TGTGCCAGCAGCATAAACAGGGGGGTCCCTGAAGCTTTCTTT
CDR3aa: CASSINRGVPEAFF

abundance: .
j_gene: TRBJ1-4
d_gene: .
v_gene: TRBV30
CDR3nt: TGTGCCTGGAGTATCGGGGGGGTGACTAATGAAAAACTGTTTTTT
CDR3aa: CAWSIGGVTNEKLFF

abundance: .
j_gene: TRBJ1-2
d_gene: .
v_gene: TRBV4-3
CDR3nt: TGCGCCAGCAGCCAAGATCAGGTCCCGGTCGGGAATAACTATGGCTACACCTTC
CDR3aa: CASSQDQVPVGNNYGYTF

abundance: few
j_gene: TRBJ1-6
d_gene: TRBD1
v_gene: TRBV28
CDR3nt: TGTGCCAGCAGTTTCTTTAGACAGGGAGATTCACCCCTCCACTTT
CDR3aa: CASSFFRQGDSPLHF

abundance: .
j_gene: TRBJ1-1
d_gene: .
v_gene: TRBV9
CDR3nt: TGTGCCAGCACCAAAAGGGCGGGGGGAACGAACACTGAAGCTTTCTTT
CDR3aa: CASTKRAGGTNTEAFF

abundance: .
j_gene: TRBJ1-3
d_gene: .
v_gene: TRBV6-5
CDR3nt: TGTGCCAGCAGTTACTCCTCGACAGGTCCCGGAAACACCATATATTTT
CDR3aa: CASSYSSTGPGNTIYF

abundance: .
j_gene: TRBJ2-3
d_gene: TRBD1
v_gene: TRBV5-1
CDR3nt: TGCGCCAGCAGCTTGGCCTTCCGACAGGGGCTGGGTGCGGATACGCAGTATTTT
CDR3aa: CASSLAFRQGLGADTQYF

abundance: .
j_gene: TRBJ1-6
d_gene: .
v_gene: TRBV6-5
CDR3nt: TGTGCCAGCAGTTACACGGAGAATTCACCCCTCCACTTT
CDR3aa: CASSYTENSPLHF